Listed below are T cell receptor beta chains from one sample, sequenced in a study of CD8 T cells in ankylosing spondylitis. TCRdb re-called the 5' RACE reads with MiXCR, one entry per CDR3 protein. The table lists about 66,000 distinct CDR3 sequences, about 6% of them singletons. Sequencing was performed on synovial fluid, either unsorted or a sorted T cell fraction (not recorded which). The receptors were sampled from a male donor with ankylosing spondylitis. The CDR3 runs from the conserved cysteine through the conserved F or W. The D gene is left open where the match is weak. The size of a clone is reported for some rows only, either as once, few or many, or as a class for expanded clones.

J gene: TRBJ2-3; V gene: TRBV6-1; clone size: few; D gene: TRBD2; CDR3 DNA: TGTGCCAGCAGCAGAAGTGGGAGGGCCACAGATACGCAGTATTTT; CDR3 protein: CASSRSGRATDTQYF
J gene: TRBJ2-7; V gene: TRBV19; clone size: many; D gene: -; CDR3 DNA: TGTGCCAGTAGTATTTTACACCAGACCTACGAGCAGTACTTC; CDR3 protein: CASSILHQTYEQYF
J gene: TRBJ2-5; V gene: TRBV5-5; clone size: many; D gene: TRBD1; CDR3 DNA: TGTGCCAGCAGTTACACAGGGGGCGCGGAGACCCAGTACTTC; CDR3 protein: CASSYTGGAETQYF
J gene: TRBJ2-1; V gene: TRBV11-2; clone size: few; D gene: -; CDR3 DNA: TGTGCCAGCAGCTTAGAAAGAATACGGAATGAGCAGTTCTTC; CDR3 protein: CASSLERIRNEQFF
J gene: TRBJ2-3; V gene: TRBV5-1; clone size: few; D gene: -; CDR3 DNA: TGCGCCAGCAGCTTGGGACAGGTGTTCAGCACAGATACGCAGTATTTT; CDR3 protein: CASSLGQVFSTDTQYF
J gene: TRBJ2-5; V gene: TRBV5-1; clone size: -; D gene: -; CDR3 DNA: TGCGCCAGCACCCATCCAGCGGAACAAGAGACCCAGTACTTC; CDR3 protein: CASTHPAEQETQYF
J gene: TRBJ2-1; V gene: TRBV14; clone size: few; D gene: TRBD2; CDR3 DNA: TGTGCCAGCAGCCAGCTACTAGCGGGAGGATCCCCCTACAATGAGCAGTTCTTC; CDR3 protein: CASSQLLAGGSPYNEQFF
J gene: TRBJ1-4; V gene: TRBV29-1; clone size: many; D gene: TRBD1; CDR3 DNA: TGCAGCGTTGGCCGGACAGGCGAGAATGAAAAACTGTTTTTT; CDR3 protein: CSVGRTGENEKLFF
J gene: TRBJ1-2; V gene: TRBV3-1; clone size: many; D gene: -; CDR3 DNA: TGTGCCAGCAGCCTGCCGGGACGGAATTATGGCTACACCTTC; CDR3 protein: CASSLPGRNYGYTF
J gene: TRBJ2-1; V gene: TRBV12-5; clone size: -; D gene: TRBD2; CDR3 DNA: TGTGCTAGTGGTTTTCTAGCGGTTGGCTTGTATGTAGACGAGCAGTTCTTC; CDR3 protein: CASGFLAVGLYVDEQFF
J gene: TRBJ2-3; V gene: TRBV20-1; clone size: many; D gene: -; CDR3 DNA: TGCAGTGCTAGAGATTTAGTTGCTGATACGCAGTATTTT; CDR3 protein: CSARDLVADTQYF
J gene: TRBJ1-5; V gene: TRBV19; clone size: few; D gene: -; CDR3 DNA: TGTGCCAGTAGTGCCCGACACGGGACGGGACAGCCCCAGCATTTT; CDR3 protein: CASSARHGTGQPQHF
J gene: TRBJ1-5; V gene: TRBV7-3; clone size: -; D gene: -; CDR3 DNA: TGTGCCAGCAGCTTAACAGGGGACGGGGTTCAGCCCCAGCATTTT; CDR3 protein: CASSLTGDGVQPQHF
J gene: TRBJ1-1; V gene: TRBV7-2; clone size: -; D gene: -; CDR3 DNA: TGTGCCAGCAGCTTAGGAGGGCTCCCTGAAGCTTTCTTT; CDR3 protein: CASSLGGLPEAFF
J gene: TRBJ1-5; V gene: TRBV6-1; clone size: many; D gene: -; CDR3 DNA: TGTGCCAGCACGGAACAGGTCAATCAGCCCCAGCATTTT; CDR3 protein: CASTEQVNQPQHF
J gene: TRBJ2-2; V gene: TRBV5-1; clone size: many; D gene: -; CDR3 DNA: TGCGCCAGCAGCTTGGGGGGCATGGGATCCGGGGAGCTGTTTTTT; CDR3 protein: CASSLGGMGSGELFF
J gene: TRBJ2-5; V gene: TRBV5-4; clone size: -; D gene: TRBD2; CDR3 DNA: TGTGCCAGCAGCTTGGAGGGGACTAGGGCCCGCGTTGGCGAGACCCAGTACTTC; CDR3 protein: CASSLEGTRARVGETQYF
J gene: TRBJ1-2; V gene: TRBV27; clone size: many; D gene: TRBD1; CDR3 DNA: TGTGCCAGCAGCCTAAACTACAGGGGGCTAACGGGTGGCTACACCTTC; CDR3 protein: CASSLNYRGLTGGYTF
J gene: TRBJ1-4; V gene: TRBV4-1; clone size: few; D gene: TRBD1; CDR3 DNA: TGCGCCAGCAGCCAAGGTTACAGGGGAAGTAATGAAAAACTGTTTTTT; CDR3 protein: CASSQGYRGSNEKLFF
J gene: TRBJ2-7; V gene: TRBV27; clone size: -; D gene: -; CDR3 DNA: TGTGCCAGCAGGCGGACTGGATCCTACGAGCAGTACTTC; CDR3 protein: CASRRTGSYEQYF
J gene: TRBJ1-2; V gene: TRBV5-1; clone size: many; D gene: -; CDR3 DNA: TGCGCCAGCAGCTTATCGGACAGTGGTGGCTACACCTTC; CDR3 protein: CASSLSDSGGYTF
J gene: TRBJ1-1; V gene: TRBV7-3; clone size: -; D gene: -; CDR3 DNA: TGTGCCAGCAGCTTAACTCACAACACTGAAGCTTTCTTT; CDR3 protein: CASSLTHNTEAFF
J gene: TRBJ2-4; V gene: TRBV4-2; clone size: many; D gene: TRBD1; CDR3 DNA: TGTGCCAGCAGCCAAGACAAGCTTGCGACAGGGGCCAAAAACATTCAGTACTTC; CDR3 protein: CASSQDKLATGAKNIQYF
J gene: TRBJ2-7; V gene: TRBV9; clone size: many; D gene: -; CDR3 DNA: TGTGCCAGCAGCGTGGGCGGGAACCCCTACGAGCAGTACTTC; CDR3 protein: CASSVGGNPYEQYF
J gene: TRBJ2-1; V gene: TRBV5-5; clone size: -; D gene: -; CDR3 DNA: TGTGCCAGCAGCCCTGGGCTAGGGGGTGAGCAGTTCTTC; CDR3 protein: CASSPGLGGEQFF
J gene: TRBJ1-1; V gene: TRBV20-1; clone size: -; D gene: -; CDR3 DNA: TGCAGTGCTAGAGATTGGAGACAGCAGAACACTGAAGCTTTCTTT; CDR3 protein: CSARDWRQQNTEAFF
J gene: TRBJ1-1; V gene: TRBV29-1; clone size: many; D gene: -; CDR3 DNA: TGCAGCGTTGATGGGGGGTGGCTGTACAAAGCTTTCTTT; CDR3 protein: CSVDGGWLYKAFF
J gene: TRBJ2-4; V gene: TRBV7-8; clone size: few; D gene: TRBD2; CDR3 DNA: TGTGCCAGCACCCGAGCGGGAGGGGGCATTCTAGCCAAAAACATTCAGTACTTC; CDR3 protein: CASTRAGGGILAKNIQYF
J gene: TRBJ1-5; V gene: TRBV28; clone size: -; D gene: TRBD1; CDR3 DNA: TGTGCCAGCAGTTTACCCAGGGGGTTTGGGGCATATAGCAATCAGCCCCAGCATTTT; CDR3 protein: CASSLPRGFGAYSNQPQHF
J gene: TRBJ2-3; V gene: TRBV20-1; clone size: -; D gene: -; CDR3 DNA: TGCAGTGCTAGAGATCGTGGGAAGCCGGCGGATACGCAGTATTTT; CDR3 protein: CSARDRGKPADTQYF
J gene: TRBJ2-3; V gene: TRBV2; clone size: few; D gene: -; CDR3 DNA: TGTGCCAGCAAGTCGGGCCTAGCGATAGATACGCAGTATTTT; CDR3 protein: CASKSGLAIDTQYF
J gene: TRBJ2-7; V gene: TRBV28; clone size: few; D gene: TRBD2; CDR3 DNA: TGTGCCAGCAGTTTAACGGCTAGCGGGAGTTACGAGCAGTACTTC; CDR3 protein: CASSLTASGSYEQYF
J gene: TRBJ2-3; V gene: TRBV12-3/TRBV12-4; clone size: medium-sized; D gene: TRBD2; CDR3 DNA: TGTGCCAGCAGCCCCGAGCGGGGGGACCACACAGATACGCAGTATTTT; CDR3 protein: CASSPERGDHTDTQYF
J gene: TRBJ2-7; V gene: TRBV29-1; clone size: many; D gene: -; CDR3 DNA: TGCAGCGTTAGGAGACAGAGCTCCTACGAGCAGTACTTC; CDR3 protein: CSVRRQSSYEQYF
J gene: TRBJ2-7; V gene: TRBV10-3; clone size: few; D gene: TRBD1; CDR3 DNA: TGTGCCATCAGTGAGCTGGGACAGTCCTACGAGCAGTACTTC; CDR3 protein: CAISELGQSYEQYF
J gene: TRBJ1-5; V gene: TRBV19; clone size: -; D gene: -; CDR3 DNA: TGTGCCAGTAGTATGAGGGGCAATCAGCCCCAGCATTTT; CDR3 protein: CASSMRGNQPQHF
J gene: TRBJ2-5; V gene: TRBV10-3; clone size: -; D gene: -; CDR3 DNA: TGTGCCATCAGTGAGGGTGGGAAACAAGAGACCCAGTACTTC; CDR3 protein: CAISEGGKQETQYF
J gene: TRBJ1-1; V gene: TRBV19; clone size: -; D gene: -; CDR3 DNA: TGTGCCAGTACTGGACCCGGGAGAGCTTTCTTT; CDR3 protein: CASTGPGRAFF
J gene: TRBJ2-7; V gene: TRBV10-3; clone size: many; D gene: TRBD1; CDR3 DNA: TGTGCCATCAGTGTAGGAGACAGGGACCACGAGCAGTACTTC; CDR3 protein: CAISVGDRDHEQYF
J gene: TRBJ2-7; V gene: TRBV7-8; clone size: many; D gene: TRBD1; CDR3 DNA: TGTGCCAGCAGCTTCGGCAGGGGGCTATCCTACGAGCAGTACTTC; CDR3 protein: CASSFGRGLSYEQYF
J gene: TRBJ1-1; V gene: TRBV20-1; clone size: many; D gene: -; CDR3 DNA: TGCAGTGCTAGGCAGGACCTAATCGCTTTCTTT; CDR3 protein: CSARQDLIAFF
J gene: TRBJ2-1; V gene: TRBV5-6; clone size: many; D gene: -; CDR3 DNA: TGTGCCAGCAGCTGGGAGGGGGTGGGGCAGTTCTTC; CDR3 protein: CASSWEGVGQFF
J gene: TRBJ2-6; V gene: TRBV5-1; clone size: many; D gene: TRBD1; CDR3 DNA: TGCGCCAGCAGACCGCCGGGACAGGGTGGTGGGGCCAACGTCCTGACTTTC; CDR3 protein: CASRPPGQGGGANVLTF